The 18 T cell receptor beta chains in this list originate from one sample, sequenced in a study of blood T cell repertoires in COVID-19. Assay used: immunoSEQ multiplex PCR; TCRdb lists only in-frame clones, some missing. The sample records 150,000 to 180,000 clones, over 75% being singletons. The material sequenced was peripheral blood. The receptors shown here come from a woman in her thirties or forties with acute or convalescent COVID-19.

This chain uses TRBV10-2 with TRBJ2-7, with 7 bases matching TRBD1. Trimming cost V 4 bases and J 2 bases; bases outside gene matches: 5. Germline assignment: CDR1 WSHSY and CDR2 SAAADI. This CDR3 has 14 amino acids. CDR3 sequence reads: CASSGTGITYEQYF. The CDR3 bases are TGCGCCAGCAGTGGGACAGGAATTACCTACGAGCAGTACTTC.

The V gene is TRBV7-3, the J gene TRBJ1-1; TRBD1 agrees at 7 bases. The V gene's germline CDR1 is SGHTA and CDR2 FQGTGA. The V gene end was trimmed by 4 bases and the J gene end by 6 bases; junction bases not matched to a gene: 8. There are 14 residues in the CDR3. CDR3 sequence: CASSWKGTASEAFF. The CDR3 DNA reads TGTGCCAGCAGCTGGAAAGGGACAGCCTCTGAAGCTTTCTTT. The whole variable domain, filled in from reference TRBV7-3 and TRBJ1-1, reads GAGVSQTPSNKVTEKGKYVELRCDPISGHTALYWYRQSLGQGPEFLIYFQGTGAADDSGLPNDRFFAVRPEGSVSTLKIQRTERGDSAVYLCASSWKGTASEAFFGQGTRLTVV.

The table lists this clone with a count of one. The chain employs TRBV18 and TRBJ1-1; D gene ambiguous. Trimming left V 4 bases short and J 1 base short, with 13 bases between. The CDR3 loop spans 15 amino acids. Germline V gene data show CDR1 as KGHSH and CDR2 as LQKENI. CDR3 sequence (DNA): TGTGCCAGCTCACTGAGGGATGGTCGGAACACTGAAGCTTTCTTT. The encoded protein is CASSLRDGRNTEAFF.

This clone has a single count. The chain recombines TRBV3-1 (or the pseudogene TRBV3-2) with TRBJ2-3; TRBD2 matches at 11 bases. This CDR3 has 13 residues. V shed 6 bases, J shed 4 bases, and the junction held 0 bases outside the gene matches. The germline V gene has CDR1 LGHDT and CDR2 YNNKEL (reference sequence). CDR3 nucleotides: TGTGCCAGCAGGACTAGCGGGGCAGATACGCAGTATTTT. Its translation is CASRTSGADTQYF.

The chain employs TRBV28 and TRBJ2-7, with 8 bases that match TRBD2. The trim removed 6 bases at V and 3 bases at J, leaving 4 bases unmatched. This CDR3 region has 13 residues. CDR1 and CDR2 (germline): MDHEN, SYDVKM. The CDR3 sequence is CASRAAGGYEQYF. The CDR3 region has the DNA TGTGCCAGCAGGGCCGCGGGGGGCTACGAGCAGTACTTC. The variable domain in full, completed from reference TRBV28 and TRBJ2-7, reads DVKVTQSSRYLVKRTGEKVFLECVQDMDHENMFWYRQDPGLGLRLIYFSYDVKMKEKGDIPEGYSVSREKKERFSLILESASTNQTSMYLCASRAAGGYEQYFGPGTRLTVT.

The chain carries TRBV6-5 and TRBJ1-5; D is perhaps TRBD1 (5 bases). V was trimmed by 0 bases and J by 2 bases, leaving 11 bases between them. CDR1 and CDR2 from the germline V gene are MNHEY and SVGAGI. The CDR3 sequence is 16 residues long. CDR3 loop: CASSYSRASGNQPQHF. The DNA for the CDR3 is TGTGCCAGCAGTTACTCCAGGGCCAGTGGCAATCAGCCCCAGCATTTT.

This chain links TRBV19 with TRBJ2-1; possibly TRBD2 for D (6 bases). Per germline, CDR1 LNHDA and CDR2 SQIVND (reference sequence). This CDR3 spans 16 amino acids. V lost 7 bases to trimming and J lost 5 bases, with 21 bases between them. CDR3 protein: CASTVTGWRANNEQFF. The CDR3, as DNA: TGTGCCAGTACTGTGACCGGGTGGAGGGCCAACAATGAGCAGTTCTTC.

V usage is TRBV10-2 and J usage is TRBJ2-2, with TRBD2 as a possible D gene (6 bases). Trimming pared 3 bases from V and 3 bases from J, leaving 11 bases between. This CDR3 spans 15 amino acids. CDR1 is WSHSY, CDR2 SAAADI, per germline. This CDR3 reads CASSDRRRDTGELFF. CDR3 coding DNA: TGCGCCAGCAGTGACCGCCGGAGGGACACCGGGGAGCTGTTTTTT.

The V and J genes are TRBV7-6 and TRBJ1-6; 9 bases align to TRBD1. V lost 5 bases and J lost 4; bases outside the gene matches: 6. The CDR3 contains 16 residues. Germline V gives CDR1 SGHVS, CDR2 FNYEAQ. The CDR3 here is CASSPGTGSYNSPLHF. The CDR3 region has the DNA TGTGCCAGCAGCCCCGGGACAGGGAGTTATAATTCACCCCTCCACTTT.

This chain links TRBV11-2 with TRBJ1-3; no clear D gene. Trimming stripped 5 bases from V and 2 bases from J, with 13 bases between. This CDR3 comprises 15 residues. Per germline, CDR1 SGHAT and CDR2 FQNNGV. The CDR3 bases are TGTGCCAGCAGCGGAAGACGGGAGACTGGAAACACCATATATTTT. Its translation: CASSGRRETGNTIYF.

This chain links TRBV10-3 with TRBJ2-7, with unresolved D. CDR3 length: 13 residues. CDR1 and CDR2 from the germline V gene are ENHRY and SYGVKD. Trimming took 3 bases from V and 4 from J, leaving 10 bases between them. The chain's CDR3 is CAISDGIGYEQYF. The CDR3 region has the DNA TGTGCCATCAGTGACGGTATCGGTTACGAGCAGTACTTC.

The chain has TRBV11-2 and TRBJ2-3; 10 bases agree with TRBD2. V gave up 10 bases and J gave up 6 bases; unmatched junction bases: 10. This CDR3 spans 14 amino acids. Germline lookup yields CDR1 SGHAT and CDR2 FQNNGV. The CDR3 DNA is TGTGCCACCCAACTACTAGCGGGGTCCGATACGCAGTATTTT. It specifies CATQLLAGSDTQYF.

The chain recombines TRBV15 with TRBJ2-1; 14 positions agree with TRBD2. The junction had 12 bases not matched to a gene; V was cut back by 6 bases and J by 8 bases. The germline gives CDR1 LNHNV, CDR2 YYDKDF (reference sequence). This CDR3 is 17 amino acids long. CDR3 nucleotide sequence: TGTGCCACCAGGGATCCGGGACTAGCGGGAGCGGTCTATGAGCAGTTCTTC. It yields the protein CATRDPGLAGAVYEQFF.

This chain joins TRBV18 and TRBJ1-1; D remains unclear. Germline V gene data show CDR1 as KGHSH and CDR2 as LQKENI. CDR3 length equals 13 residues. The V and J ends lost 6 bases and 7 bases respectively, with 15 bases between them. In DNA, the CDR3 is TGTGCCAGCTCCTGGGAGGAGGCGGGTGAAGCTTTCTTT. Its translation is CASSWEEAGEAFF.

This chain joins TRBV9 and TRBJ2-7, with 10 bases fitting TRBD1. CDR3 length: 15 residues. The germline CDR1 and CDR2 sequences are SGDLS and YYNGEE. The V and J ends lost 4 bases and 5 bases, in that order; junction bases with no gene match: 9. The CDR3 nucleotides are TGTGCCAGCAGCAGCGGGACAGGGGATGTAGACGAGCAGTACTTC. Protein: CASSSGTGDVDEQYF.

The chain couples TRBV19 to TRBJ1-5, with D unresolved. Per the germline V gene, CDR1 is LNHDA and CDR2 is SQIVND (reference sequence). The V and J ends lost 6 bases and 3 bases respectively, with 9 bases between them. The CDR3 is made up of 13 amino acids. The chain's CDR3 is CASRLAHNQPQHF. The DNA of the CDR3 is TGTGCCAGTAGACTTGCTCACAATCAGCCCCAGCATTTT.

The V call is TRBV14, the J call TRBJ1-2; D is possibly TRBD1 (6 bases). This CDR3 region has 13 residues. Germline V gives CDR1 SGHDN, CDR2 FVKESK. The V end was cut by 1 base, the J end by 7 bases, with 10 bases between. The CDR3 sequence is CASSQGGQGGYTF. In nucleotides, the CDR3 is TGTGCCAGCAGCCAAGGGGGGCAGGGTGGCTACACCTTC.

This chain uses TRBV18 with TRBJ2-1; no reliable D call. Trimming pared 4 bases from V and 10 bases from J, leaving 17 bases between. The V gene's germline CDR1 is KGHSH and CDR2 LQKENI. The CDR3 totals 14 residues. DNA for the CDR3: TGTGCCAGCTCACACGAACCCACCCAGTGGGAGCAGTTCTTC. Protein product: CASSHEPTQWEQFF.